In this sample, the clone carrying this T cell receptor beta chain turned up a few times. The antigen is not known. The sample originates from a study of blood T cells in healthy people across ages. Aged about 6 to 95, donors were systemically healthy Caucasians from Russia. A sample-barcoded 5' primer and a J-beta primer mix were used in a second PCR of roughly 7 to 12 cycles. TCRdb called the 5' RACE reads again in MiXCR, with one record for every CDR3 protein. The sample lists 1.5 million to 1.8 million distinct CDR3 sequences; roughly two fifths were seen once. Study observations and caveats: A strong correlation was found between TCR beta diversity and the percentage of naive T cells.

CDR1 MNHEY and CDR2 SVGAGI come from the germline V gene. V was cut by 2 bases and J by 5 bases, with 9 bases left in between. This CDR3 contains 14 residues. Input material: blood. The chain is built from TRBV6-5 and TRBJ1-4; D is ambiguous. This receptor was obtained from a woman aged 18-29 years in good health. The CDR3 reads CASSYGNPNEKLFF. For the CDR3, the DNA is TGTGCCAGCAGTTACGGGAACCCAAATGAAAAACTGTTTTTT.